This TCR beta chain stems from a study of shared clonotypes between healthy human individuals. Looking at the study overall: Researchers assigned three CD4 naive, three CD4 memory, two CD8 naive and one CD8 memory plate to each donor.

V gave up 2 bases and J gave up 2 bases; unmatched junction bases: 10. CDR1 and CDR2 (germline): SEHNR, FQNEAQ (reference sequence). The CDR3 contains 18 residues. In the naive CD8 group, cells lacked CD45RO and were positively selected for CCR7, so terminally differentiated effector memory CD45RA+ cells were left out. For this clone: What it recognizes is unknown.

Points from the study as a whole: Clonotypes not shared had lower generation probabilities than those common to all four donors. Of the naive CD4 clonotypes, about 5.4% were shared across several donors.

Execution of the assay was at deep level. Here immunoSEQ multiplex PCR was the method, and the copy in TCRdb shows in-frame clones only, minus some. Among 760,000 or so clones, 90% to 98% were seen once, and the ten largest hold over 0.2%. The TCR sequence derives from a young man in good health. The chain is built from TRBV7-9 and TRBJ2-1, with TRBD2 matching 9 bases. Sequenced material: naive CD8+ T cells sorted from blood. The CDR3 loop reads CASSLFASGKKPYNEQFF. As DNA, the CDR3 is TGTGCCAGCAGCTTATTTGCTAGCGGGAAAAAGCCCTACAATGAGCAGTTCTTC. The variable domain in full, with the rest retrieved from reference TRBV7-9 and TRBJ2-1, is DTGVSQNPRHKITKRGQNVTFRCDPISEHNRLYWYRQTLGQGPEFLTYFQNEAQLEKSRLLSDRFSAERPKGSFSTLEIQRTEQGDSAMYLCASSLFASGKKPYNEQFFGPGTRLTVL.